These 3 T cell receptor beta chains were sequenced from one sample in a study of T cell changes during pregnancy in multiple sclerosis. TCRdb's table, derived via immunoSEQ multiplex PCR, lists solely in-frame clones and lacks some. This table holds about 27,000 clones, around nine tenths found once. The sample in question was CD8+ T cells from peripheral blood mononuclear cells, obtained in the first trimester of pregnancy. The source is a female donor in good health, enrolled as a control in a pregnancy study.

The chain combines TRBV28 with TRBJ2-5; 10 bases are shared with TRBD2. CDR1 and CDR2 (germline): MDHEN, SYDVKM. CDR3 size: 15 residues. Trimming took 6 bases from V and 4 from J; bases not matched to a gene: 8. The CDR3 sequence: CASSRTSGLLETQYF. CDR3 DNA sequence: TGTGCCAGCAGCAGGACTAGCGGATTACTAGAGACCCAGTACTTC.

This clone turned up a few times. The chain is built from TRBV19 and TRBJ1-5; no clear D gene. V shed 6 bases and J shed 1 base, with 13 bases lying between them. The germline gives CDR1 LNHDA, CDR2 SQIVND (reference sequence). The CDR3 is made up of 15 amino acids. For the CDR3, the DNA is TGTGCCAGTAGGGTCGGAGGGTTGAGCAATCAGCCCCAGCATTTT. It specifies CASRVGGLSNQPQHF.

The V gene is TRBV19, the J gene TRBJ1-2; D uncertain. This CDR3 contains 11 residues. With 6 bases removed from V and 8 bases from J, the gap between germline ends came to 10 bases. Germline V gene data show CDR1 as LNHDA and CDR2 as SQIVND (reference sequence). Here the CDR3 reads CASRSGGGYTF. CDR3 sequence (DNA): TGTGCCAGTAGGAGTGGAGGCGGCTACACCTTC.